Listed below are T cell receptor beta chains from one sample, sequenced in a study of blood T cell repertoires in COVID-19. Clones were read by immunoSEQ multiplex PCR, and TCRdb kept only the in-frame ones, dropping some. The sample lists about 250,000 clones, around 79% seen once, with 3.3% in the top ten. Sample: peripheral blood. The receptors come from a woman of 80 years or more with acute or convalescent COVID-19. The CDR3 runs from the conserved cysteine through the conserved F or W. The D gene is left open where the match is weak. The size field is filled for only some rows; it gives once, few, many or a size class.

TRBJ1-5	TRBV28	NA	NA	CASSSPGSPQHF	TGTGCCAGCAGTTCCCCAGGTTCGCCCCAGCATTTT
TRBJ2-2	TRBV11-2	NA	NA	CASSLVSGSTGELFF	TGTGCCAGCAGCTTAGTATCGGGATCCACCGGGGAGCTGTTTTTT
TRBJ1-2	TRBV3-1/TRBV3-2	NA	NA	CASSPLEGWRGGRLYGYTF	TGTGCCAGCAGCCCACTGGAGGGCTGGCGGGGGGGACGATTATATGGCTACACCTTC
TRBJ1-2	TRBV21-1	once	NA	CASSKGGPDYQWSGYTF	TGTGCCAGCAGCAAGGGGGGGCCAGATTACCAATGGAGTGGCTACACCTTC
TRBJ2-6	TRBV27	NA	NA	CASSFRQASGANVLTF	TGTGCCAGCAGTTTCCGACAGGCCTCTGGGGCCAACGTCCTGACTTTC
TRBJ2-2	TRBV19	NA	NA	CASNREYGELFF	TGTGCCAGTAACAGGGAGTACGGGGAGCTGTTTTTT
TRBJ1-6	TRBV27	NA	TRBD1	CASTRQGTNSPLHF	TGTGCCAGCACCCGACAGGGGACGAATTCACCCCTCCACTTT
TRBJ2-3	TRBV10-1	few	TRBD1	CASRSGTGGLTDTQYF	TGCGCCAGCAGATCCGGGACAGGAGGTCTCACAGATACGCAGTATTTT
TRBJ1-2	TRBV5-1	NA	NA	CASSLSTLYGYTF	TGCGCCAGCAGCTTGTCTACTCTCTATGGCTACACCTTC
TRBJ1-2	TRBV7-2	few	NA	CASSQGTFYGYTF	TGTGCCAGCAGTCAAGGGACATTCTATGGCTACACCTTC
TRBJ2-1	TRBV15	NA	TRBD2	CATSPSGGRPNEQFF	TGTGCCACCAGTCCTAGCGGGGGCCGACCCAATGAGCAGTTCTTC
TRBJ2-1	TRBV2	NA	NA	CASKPFARADYNEQFF	TGTGCCAGCAAACCTTTCGCGCGGGCTGACTACAATGAGCAGTTCTTC
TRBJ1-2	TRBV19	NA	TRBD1	CASSTEDRAYYGYTF	TGTGCCAGTAGTACCGAAGACAGGGCCTACTATGGCTACACCTTC
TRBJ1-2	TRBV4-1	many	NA	CASSQLQSNYGYTF	TGCGCCAGCAGCCAATTGCAGTCTAACTATGGCTACACCTTC
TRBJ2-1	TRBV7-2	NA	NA	CASSSPSAGNNEQFF	TGTGCCAGCAGCTCCCCATCCGCGGGTAACAATGAGCAGTTCTTC
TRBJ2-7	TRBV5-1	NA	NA	CASSFRTSGTYEQYF	TGCGCCAGCAGCTTTCGGACGAGCGGTACCTACGAGCAGTACTTC
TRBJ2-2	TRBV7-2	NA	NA	CASSLARATGELFF	TGTGCCAGCAGCTTAGCGAGGGCAACCGGGGAGCTGTTTTTT
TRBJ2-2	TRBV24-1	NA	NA	CATSEPANTGELFF	TGTGCCACCAGTGAACCGGCGAACACCGGGGAGCTGTTTTTT
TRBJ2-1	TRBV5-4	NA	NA	CASRLGQGLYNEQFF	TGTGCCAGCAGGCTTGGGCAGGGACTCTACAATGAGCAGTTCTTC
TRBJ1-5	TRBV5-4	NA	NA	CASSLAGGNQPQHF	TGTGCCAGCAGCTTGGCGGGAGGGAATCAGCCCCAGCATTTT
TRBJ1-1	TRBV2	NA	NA	CASCFDREAFF	TGTGCCAGCTGTTTTGACAGGGAAGCTTTCTTT
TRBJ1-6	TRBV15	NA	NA	CATSRDLVGDSPLHF	TGTGCCACCAGCAGAGATTTGGTCGGGGATTCACCCCTCCACTTT
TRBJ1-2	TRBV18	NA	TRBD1	CASSPYGGQGTYGYTF	TGTGCCAGCTCTCCCTACGGGGGACAGGGGACCTATGGCTACACCTTC
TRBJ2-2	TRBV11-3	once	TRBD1	CASSPRGTANTGELFF	TGTGCCAGCAGCCCGCGTGGGACAGCGAACACCGGGGAGCTGTTTTTT
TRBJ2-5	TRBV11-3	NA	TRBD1	CASSLTGTGRGETQYF	TGTGCCAGCAGCCTCACCGGGACAGGACGTGGAGAGACCCAGTACTTC
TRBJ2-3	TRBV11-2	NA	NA	CASRQGEWADTQYF	TGTGCCAGCAGGCAGGGTGAGTGGGCAGATACGCAGTATTTT
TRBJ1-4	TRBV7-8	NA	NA	CASSPQGLGNEKLFF	TGTGCCAGCAGCCCCCAGGGTCTGGGGAATGAAAAACTGTTTTTT
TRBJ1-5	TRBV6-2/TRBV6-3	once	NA	CASSYSFDQPQHF	TGTGCCAGCAGTTATTCTTTCGATCAGCCCCAGCATTTT
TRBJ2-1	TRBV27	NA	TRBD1	CASSPQGQGHNEQFF	TGTGCCAGCAGTCCACAGGGACAGGGCCACAATGAGCAGTTCTTC
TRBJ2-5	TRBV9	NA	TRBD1	CASSVAPGQGPETQYF	TGTGCCAGCAGCGTAGCTCCCGGACAGGGACCGGAGACCCAGTACTTC
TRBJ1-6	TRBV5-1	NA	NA	CASSPGGRERNSPLHF	TGCGCCAGCAGCCCGGGCGGCAGGGAAAGAAATTCACCCCTCCACTTT
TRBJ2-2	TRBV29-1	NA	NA	CSVRTVNTGELFF	TGCAGCGTTAGGACAGTGAACACCGGGGAGCTGTTTTTT
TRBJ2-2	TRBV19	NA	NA	CASSVTGTSNTGELFF	TGTGCCAGTAGTGTAACCGGGACAAGTAACACCGGGGAGCTGTTTTTT
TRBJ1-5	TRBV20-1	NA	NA	CSASLPSGNQPQHF	TGCAGTGCTAGTCTACCTTCAGGGAATCAGCCCCAGCATTTT
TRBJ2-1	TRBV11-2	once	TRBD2	CASSLVGGAVDEQFF	TGTGCCAGCAGCTTAGTCGGGGGGGCCGTCGATGAGCAGTTCTTC